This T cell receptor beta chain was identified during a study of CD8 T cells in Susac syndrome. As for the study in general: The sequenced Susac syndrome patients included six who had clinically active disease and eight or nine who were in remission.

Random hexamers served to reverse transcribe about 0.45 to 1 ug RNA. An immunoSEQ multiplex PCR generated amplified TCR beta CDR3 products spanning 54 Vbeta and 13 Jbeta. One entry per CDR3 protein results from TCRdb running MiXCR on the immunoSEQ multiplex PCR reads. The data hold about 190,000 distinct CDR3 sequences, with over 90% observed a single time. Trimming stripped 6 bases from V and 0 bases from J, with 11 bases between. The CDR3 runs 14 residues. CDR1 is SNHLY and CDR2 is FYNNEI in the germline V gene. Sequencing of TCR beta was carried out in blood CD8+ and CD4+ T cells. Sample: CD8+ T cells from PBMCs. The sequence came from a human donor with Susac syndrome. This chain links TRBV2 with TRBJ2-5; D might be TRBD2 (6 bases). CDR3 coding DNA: TGTGCCAGCAGGGTAGCGGTATACCAAGAGACCCAGTACTTC. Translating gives CASRVAVYQETQYF.